The present T cell receptor (beta chain) was sequenced within a study of Tregs in tolerant kidney transplant recipients. Only in-frame clones appear in the TCRdb table, and some are missing; sequencing was by immunoSEQ multiplex PCR. The sample lists about 50,000 clones, approximately 89% occurring once. Per germline, CDR1 SGHNT and CDR2 YENEEA. The V gene end was trimmed by 0 bases and the J gene end by 0 bases; junction bases not matched to a gene: 8. The CDR3 has 20 amino acids. Mixed chimerism was transient after nonmyeloablative marrow transplants from related graft donors. Thawed PBMCs were FACS-sorted into unstimulated CD4+CD25+CD127- regulatory T cells, CD4+CD25- non-regulatory cells, CD4 and CD8 cells.

This sequence originates from a human patient who received a combined kidney and bone marrow transplant. Certain T cells may be donor cells from the graft. The chain recombines TRBV11-3 with TRBJ2-3, with 14 bases lining up with TRBD2. The material sequenced was CD8+ T cells from blood (PBMCs), taken 12 months after the transplant. CDR3 nucleotide sequence: TGTGCCAGCAGCTTAGATCTGGGACTAGCGGGAGAGGGTAGCACAGATACGCAGTATTTT. Amino acids: CASSLDLGLAGEGSTDTQYF.